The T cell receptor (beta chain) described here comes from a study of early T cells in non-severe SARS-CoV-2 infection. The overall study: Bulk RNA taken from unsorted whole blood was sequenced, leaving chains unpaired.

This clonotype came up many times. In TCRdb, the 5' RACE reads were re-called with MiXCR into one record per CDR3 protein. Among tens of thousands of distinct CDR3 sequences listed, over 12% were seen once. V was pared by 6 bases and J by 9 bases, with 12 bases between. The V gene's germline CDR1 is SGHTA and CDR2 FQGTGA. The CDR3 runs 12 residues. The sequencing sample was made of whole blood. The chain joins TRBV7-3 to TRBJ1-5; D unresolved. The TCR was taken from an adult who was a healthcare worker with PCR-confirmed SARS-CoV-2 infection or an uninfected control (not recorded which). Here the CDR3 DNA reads TGTGCCAGCAGTCTCAGCCCCCGGCCCCAGCATTTT. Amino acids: CASSLSPRPQHF.